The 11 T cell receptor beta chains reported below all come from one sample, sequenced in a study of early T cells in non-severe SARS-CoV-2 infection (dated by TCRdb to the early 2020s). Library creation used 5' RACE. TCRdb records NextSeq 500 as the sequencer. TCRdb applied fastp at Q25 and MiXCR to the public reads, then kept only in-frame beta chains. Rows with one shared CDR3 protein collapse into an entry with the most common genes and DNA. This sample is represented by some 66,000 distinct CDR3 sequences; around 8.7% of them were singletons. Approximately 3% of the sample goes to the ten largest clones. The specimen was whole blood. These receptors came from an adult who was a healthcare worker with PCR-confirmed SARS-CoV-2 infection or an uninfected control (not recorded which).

In nucleotides, the CDR3 is TGTGCCAGCAGCCTTGCTATAGGGGGTCGTACTGAAGCTTTCTTT. It encodes CASSLAIGGRTEAFF. The chain recombines TRBV7-3 with TRBJ1-1, with D possibly being TRBD1 (6 bases). Trimming removed 5 bases at V and 5 bases at J, with 18 bases between. From germline, CDR1 is SGHTA and CDR2 FQGTGA. The CDR3 is 15 amino acids.

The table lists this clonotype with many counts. In DNA, the CDR3 is TGCAGTGCCCAACCCGGCCCCCCTAGGAACTATGAGCAGTTCTTC. As protein: CSAQPGPPRNYEQFF. The V and J genes are TRBV20-1 and TRBJ2-1; D remains unclear. The CDR3 runs to 15 residues. Germline values: CDR1 DFQATT, CDR2 SNEGSKA (reference sequence). Trimming took off 6 bases at V and 8 bases at J, with 23 bases between the two ends.

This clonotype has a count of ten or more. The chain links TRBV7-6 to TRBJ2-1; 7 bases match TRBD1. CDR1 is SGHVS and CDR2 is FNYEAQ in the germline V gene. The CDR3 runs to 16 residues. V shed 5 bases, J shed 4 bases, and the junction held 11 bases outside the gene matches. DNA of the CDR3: TGTGCCAGCAGCCCCCTAGGGGGCGAGGTTTACAATGAGCAGTTCTTC. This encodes CASSPLGGEVYNEQFF. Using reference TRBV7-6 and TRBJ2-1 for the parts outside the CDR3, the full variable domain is GAGVSQSPRYKVTKRGQDVALRCDPISGHVSLYWYRQALGQGPEFLTYFNYEAQQDKSGLPNDRFSAERPEGSISTLTIQRTEQRDSAMYRCASSPLGGEVYNEQFFGPGTRLTVL.

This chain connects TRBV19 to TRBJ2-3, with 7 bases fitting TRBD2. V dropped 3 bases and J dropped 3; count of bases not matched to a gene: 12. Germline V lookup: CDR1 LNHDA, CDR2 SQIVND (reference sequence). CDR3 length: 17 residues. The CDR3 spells CASSIHQGPGRTDTQYF. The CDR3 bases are TGTGCCAGTAGTATCCACCAGGGACCCGGGAGGACAGATACGCAGTATTTT.

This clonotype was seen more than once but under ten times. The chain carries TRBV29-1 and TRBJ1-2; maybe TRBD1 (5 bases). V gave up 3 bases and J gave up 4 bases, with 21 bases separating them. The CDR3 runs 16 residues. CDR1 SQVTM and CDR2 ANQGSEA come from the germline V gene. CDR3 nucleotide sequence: TGCAGCGTTGAGCCGCAGGGCCAGACCTCATTCTATGGCTACACCTTC. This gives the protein CSVEPQGQTSFYGYTF. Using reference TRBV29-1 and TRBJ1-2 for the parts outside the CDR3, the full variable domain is SAVISQKPSRDICQRGTSLTIQCQVDSQVTMMFWYRQQPGQSLTLIATANQGSEATYESGFVIDKFPISRPNLTFSTLTVSNMSPEDSSIYLCSVEPQGQTSFYGYTFGSGTRLTVV.

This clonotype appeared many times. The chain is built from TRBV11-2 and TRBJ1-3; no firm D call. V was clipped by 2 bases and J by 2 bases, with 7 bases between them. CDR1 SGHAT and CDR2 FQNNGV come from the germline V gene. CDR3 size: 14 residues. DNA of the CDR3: TGTGCCAGCAGCTTAATGACTGCTGGAAACACCATATATTTT. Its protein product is CASSLMTAGNTIYF.

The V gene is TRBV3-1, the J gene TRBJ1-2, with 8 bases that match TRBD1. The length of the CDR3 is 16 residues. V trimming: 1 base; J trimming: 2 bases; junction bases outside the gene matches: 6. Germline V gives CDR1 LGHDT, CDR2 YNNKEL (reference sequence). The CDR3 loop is CASSQVRTGRNYGYTF. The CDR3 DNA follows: TGTGCCAGCAGCCAAGTCAGGACAGGGAGGAACTATGGCTACACCTTC.

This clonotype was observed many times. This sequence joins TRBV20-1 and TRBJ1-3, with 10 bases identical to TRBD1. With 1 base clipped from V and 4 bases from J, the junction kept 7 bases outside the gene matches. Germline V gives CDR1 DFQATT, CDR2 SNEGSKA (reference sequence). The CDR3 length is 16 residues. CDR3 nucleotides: TGCAGTGCTAGAGTCGGCGGGACAGGGGCCGGAAACACCATATATTTT. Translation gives CSARVGGTGAGNTIYF.

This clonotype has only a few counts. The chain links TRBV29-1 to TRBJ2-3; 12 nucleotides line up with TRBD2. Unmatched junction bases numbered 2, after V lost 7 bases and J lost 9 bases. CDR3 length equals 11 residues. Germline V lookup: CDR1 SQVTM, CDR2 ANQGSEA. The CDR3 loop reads CSGTSGTTQYF. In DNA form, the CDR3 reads TGCAGCGGGACTAGCGGGACAACGCAGTATTTT.

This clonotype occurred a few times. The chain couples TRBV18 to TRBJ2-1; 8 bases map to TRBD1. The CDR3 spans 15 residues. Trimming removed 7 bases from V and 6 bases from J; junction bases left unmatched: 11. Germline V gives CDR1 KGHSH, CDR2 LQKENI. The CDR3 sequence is CASFPDRGRSNEQFF. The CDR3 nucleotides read TGTGCCAGCTTCCCCGACAGGGGTAGATCCAATGAGCAGTTCTTC.

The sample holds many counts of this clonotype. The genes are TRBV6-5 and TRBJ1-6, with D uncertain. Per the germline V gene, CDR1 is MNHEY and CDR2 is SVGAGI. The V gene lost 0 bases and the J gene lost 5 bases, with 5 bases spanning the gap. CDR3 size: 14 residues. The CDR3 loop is CASSYSGNNSPLHF. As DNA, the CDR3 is TGTGCCAGCAGTTACTCGGGGAATAATTCACCCCTCCACTTT.